The T cell receptor (beta chain) described here comes from a study of shared clonotypes between healthy human individuals. Germline lookup yields CDR1 SGHNT and CDR2 YYREEE (reference sequence). V dropped 0 bases and J dropped 2; count of bases not matched to a gene: 5. This CDR3 has 17 amino acids. TCRdb keeps only in-frame clones here, not all; method: immunoSEQ multiplex PCR. Here the sample spans 600,000 to 800,000 clones, about two thirds being singletons. Partitioning of CD4+ cells yielded a CD45RA+ naive subset and a CD45RA-negative memory subset. This TCR was recovered from a woman under 40 in good health. Sequencing was done on a sample of memory CD4+ T cells sorted from blood. The subset: CD45RA-negative fraction. This sequence joins TRBV5-4 and TRBJ2-6; 7 positions match TRBD2. Written as DNA, the CDR3 is TGTGCCAGCAGCTTGGCGGGGGGTGTGGCTGGGGCCAACGTCCTGACTTTC. Residues: CASSLAGGVAGANVLTF.